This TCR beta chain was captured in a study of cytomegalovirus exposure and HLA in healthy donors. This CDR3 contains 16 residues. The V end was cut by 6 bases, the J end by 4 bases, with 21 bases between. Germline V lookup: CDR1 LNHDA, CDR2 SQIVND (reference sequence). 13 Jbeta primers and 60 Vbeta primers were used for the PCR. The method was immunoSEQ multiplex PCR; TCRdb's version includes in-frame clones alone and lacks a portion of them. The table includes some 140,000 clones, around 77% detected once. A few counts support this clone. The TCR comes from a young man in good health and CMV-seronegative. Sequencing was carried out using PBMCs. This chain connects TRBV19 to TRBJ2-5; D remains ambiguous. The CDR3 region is CASRSSSYGVGETQYF. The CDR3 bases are TGTGCCAGTAGGAGTTCATCCTATGGAGTAGGAGAGACCCAGTACTTC.